These T cell receptor beta chains were read from a single sample in a study of regulatory T cells in long-lasting Graves disease. MiXCR, run by TCRdb on the multiplex PCR reads, gives a single entry per CDR3 protein. The repertoire consists of a few hundred thousand distinct CDR3 sequences, with about 16% occurring once and the leading ten covering approximately 22%. These records were also assigned to another study, of T cells in Graves' hyperthyroidism and ophthalmopathy.

Sequences were derived from peripheral blood mononuclear cells (PBMCs), sampled at new diagnosis, from a patient treated with antithyroid drugs. Receptors were obtained from a woman under 30 with Graves disease. The CDR3 runs from the conserved cysteine through the conserved F or W. The order of the fields is clone size, J gene, D gene, V gene, CDR3 protein. A D gene is named only where the DNA matches it firmly. For some rows the clone size is stated as once, few or many, or as a class when expanded; others skip it.

many TRBJ2-3 - TRBV30 CAGGYRGDTDTQYF
many TRBJ2-3 TRBD2 TRBV6-2/TRBV6-3 CASRMGAGGGSSTDTQYF
- TRBJ1-1 - TRBV19 CASNSNRFGSNTEAFF
many TRBJ2-7 - TRBV28 CASHDRSYEQYF
many TRBJ1-2 TRBD1 TRBV5-5 CASSFEDRGRGYTF
few TRBJ1-1 - TRBV19 CASKVKNTEAFF
- TRBJ2-2 TRBD2 TRBV20-1 CSGTSGRAAGGLFF
- TRBJ2-3 - TRBV5-1 CASSNITRGTDTQYF
many TRBJ2-1 TRBD2 TRBV5-1 CASSLVASGRALDNEQFF
many TRBJ2-3 TRBD2 TRBV4-1 CASSQGLAGVLRYADTQYF
many TRBJ2-1 - TRBV20-1 CSARDWGLDYNEQFF
- TRBJ2-2 TRBD1 TRBV4-1 CASSPWDRGTGELFF
- TRBJ2-3 - TRBV5-1 CASSLGLSDTQYF
few TRBJ2-2 - TRBV6-5 CASRYTAGELFF
- TRBJ1-1 - TRBV4-1 CASSQRTGSNTEAFF
- TRBJ2-7 TRBD1 TRBV20-1 CSASGTGEAYEQYF
- TRBJ1-2 - TRBV5-1 CASSLGASGTLLYGYTF
- TRBJ2-5 - TRBV6-1 CASMRDTLHGETQYF
- TRBJ1-2 - TRBV28 CASSLGRSGCTF
many TRBJ2-1 TRBD2 TRBV10-1 CASYRTSGYNEQFF
- TRBJ1-5 - TRBV6-2/TRBV6-3 CATAAGGSGQPQHF
- TRBJ1-3 - TRBV6-2/TRBV6-3 CASRAGASSGNTIYF
many TRBJ2-1 TRBD2 TRBV7-9 CASSVRLAGWYNEQFF
many TRBJ2-2 TRBD2 TRBV7-9 CASSLLRTTSGNGELFF
many TRBJ2-7 TRBD2 TRBV6-5 CASSYSAAGGEQYF
- TRBJ2-5 TRBD2 TRBV5-5 CASSFYRTRLAGSQETQYF
- TRBJ2-1 - TRBV6-2/TRBV6-3 CASSYSKAGQRQYRSYNEQFF
many TRBJ2-3 TRBD1 TRBV9 CASSGDRETDTQYF
- TRBJ2-2 TRBD2 TRBV5-4 CASSLGTRLNTGELFF
- TRBJ2-1 TRBD1 TRBV7-2 CASSPYGIISQGAGSSYNEQFF
many TRBJ2-7 - TRBV10-1 CASSATTTDEQYF
many TRBJ2-7 TRBD2 TRBV20-1 CSAREGGTEAYEQYF
- TRBJ2-3 TRBD2 TRBV9 CASSLEGGSGTDTQYF
- TRBJ1-1 - TRBV5-4 CASSPRRGSNTEAFF
many TRBJ2-2 - TRBV3-1 CASSQDLRVVGELFF
many TRBJ2-2 - TRBV7-2 CASSSGLPTGELFF
many TRBJ1-2 - TRBV18 CASSPDSIYGYTF
- TRBJ1-4 - TRBV14 CASSPRGERMRTF